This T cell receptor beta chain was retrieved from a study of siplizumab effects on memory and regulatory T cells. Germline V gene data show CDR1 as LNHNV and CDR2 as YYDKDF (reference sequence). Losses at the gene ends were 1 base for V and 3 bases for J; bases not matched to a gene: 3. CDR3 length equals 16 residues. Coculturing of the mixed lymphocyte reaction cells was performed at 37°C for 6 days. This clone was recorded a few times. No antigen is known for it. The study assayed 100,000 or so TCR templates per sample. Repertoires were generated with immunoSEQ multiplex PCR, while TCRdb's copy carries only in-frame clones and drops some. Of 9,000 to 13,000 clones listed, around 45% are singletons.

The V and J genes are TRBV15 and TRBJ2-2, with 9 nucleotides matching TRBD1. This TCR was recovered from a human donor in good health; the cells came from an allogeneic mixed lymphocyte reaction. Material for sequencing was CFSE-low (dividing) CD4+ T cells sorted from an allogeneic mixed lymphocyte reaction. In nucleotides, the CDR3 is TGTGCCACCAGCAGAGGGGGGACAGGGCACACCGGGGAGCTGTTTTTT. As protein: CATSRGGTGHTGELFF. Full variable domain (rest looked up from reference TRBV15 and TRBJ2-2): DAMVIQNPRYQVTQFGKPVTLSCSQTLNHNVMYWYQQKSSQAPKLLFHYYDKDFNNEADTPDNFQSRRPNTSFCFLDIRSPGLGDTAMYLCATSRGGTGHTGELFFGEGSRLTVL.